The present entry profiles one T cell receptor (beta chain) with its context. Its antigen is not known. These data come from a study of T cell responses to AZD1222 COVID-19 vaccine. Points from the study as a whole: The breadth and depth of Spike-specific TCRs increased once two AZD1222 doses had been given.

The repertoire was sequenced with immunoSEQ multiplex PCR; TCRdb's copy has only in-frame clones and lacks some. The table shows 95,000 to 150,000 clones, with about nine tenths occurring only once. The length of the CDR3 is 13 residues. Unmatched junction bases numbered 6, after V lost 6 bases and J lost 9 bases. The chain couples TRBV12-3 or TRBV12-4 to TRBJ2-5; 11 bases match TRBD2. The sequencing used peripheral blood, collected on day 0 of AZD1222 vaccination. This sequence was found in an adult in good health. The CDR3: CASSPGLAAAQYF. For the CDR3, the DNA is TGTGCCAGCAGCCCGGGACTAGCGGCCGCCCAGTACTTC.